The clone carrying this TCR beta chain was observed once. This record comes from a study of blood T cell repertoires in COVID-19. In the source study's methods: Quantification of nucleated cells was approximated via reference gene primer amplification. TCRdb's table, derived via immunoSEQ multiplex PCR, lists solely in-frame clones and lacks some. The DNA was the basis for D and trimming; V, J and clone size are from that table. The sample includes 170,000 or so clones, 87% of them seen just once. The material sequenced was PBMCs or T cells enriched from blood (not recorded which). The origin of this receptor is a woman in her forties or fifties who had recovered from COVID-19.

The CDR3 region is CASSFRTGYGGYTF. The CDR3, as DNA: TGTGCCAGCAGCTTCCGGACAGGGTACGGGGGCTACACCTTC. The chain joins TRBV11-2 to TRBJ1-2, with 8 nucleotides matching TRBD1. Germline V gene sequence: CDR1 SGHAT, CDR2 FQNNGV. V lost 3 bases and J lost 8; bases outside the gene matches: 8. The CDR3 length is 14 residues.